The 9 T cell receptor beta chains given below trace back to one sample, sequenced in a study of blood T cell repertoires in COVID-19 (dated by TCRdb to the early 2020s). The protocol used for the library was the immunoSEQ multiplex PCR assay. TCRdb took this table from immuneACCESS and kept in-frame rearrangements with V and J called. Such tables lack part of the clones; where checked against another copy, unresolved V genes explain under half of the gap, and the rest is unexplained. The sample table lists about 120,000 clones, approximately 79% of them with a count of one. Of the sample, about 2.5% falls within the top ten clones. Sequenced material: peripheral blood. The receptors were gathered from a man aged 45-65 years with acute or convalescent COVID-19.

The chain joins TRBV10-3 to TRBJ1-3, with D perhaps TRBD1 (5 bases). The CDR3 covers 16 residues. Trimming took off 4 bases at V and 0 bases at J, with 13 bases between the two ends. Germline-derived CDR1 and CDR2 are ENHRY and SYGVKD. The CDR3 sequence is CAISGTRDSSGNTIYF. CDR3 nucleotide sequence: TGTGCCATCAGTGGGACCAGGGATAGCTCTGGAAACACCATATATTTT.

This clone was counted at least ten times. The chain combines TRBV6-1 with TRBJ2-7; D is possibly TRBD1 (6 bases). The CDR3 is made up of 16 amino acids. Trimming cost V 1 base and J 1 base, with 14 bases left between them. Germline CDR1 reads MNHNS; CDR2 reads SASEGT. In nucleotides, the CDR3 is TGTGCCAGCAGTGAAGTTCTGGACAGTTCTTCCTACGAGCAGTACTTC. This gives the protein CASSEVLDSSSYEQYF.

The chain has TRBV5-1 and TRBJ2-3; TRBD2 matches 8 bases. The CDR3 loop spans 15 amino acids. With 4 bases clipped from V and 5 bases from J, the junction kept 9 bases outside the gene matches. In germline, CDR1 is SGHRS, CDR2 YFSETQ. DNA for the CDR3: TGCGCCAGCAGCCTTGGGACTAGAATACTAGATACGCAGTATTTT. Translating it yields CASSLGTRILDTQYF. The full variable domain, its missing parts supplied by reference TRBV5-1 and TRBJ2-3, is KAGVTQTPRYLIKTRGQQVTLSCSPISGHRSVSWYQQTPGQGLQFLFEYFSETQRNKGNFPGRFSGRQFSNSRSEMNVSTLELGDSALYLCASSLGTRILDTQYFGPGTRLTVL.

CDR3 DNA: TGCAGCGTTGAAGTGGCGGGACAGGGATATGGCTACACCTTC. Translating it yields CSVEVAGQGYGYTF. The chain joins TRBV29-1 to TRBJ1-2; 9 bases align to TRBD1. The ends lost 1 base at V and 5 bases at J; junction bases unmatched: 5. The CDR3 covers 14 residues. Germline loops: CDR1 SQVTM, CDR2 ANQGSEA.

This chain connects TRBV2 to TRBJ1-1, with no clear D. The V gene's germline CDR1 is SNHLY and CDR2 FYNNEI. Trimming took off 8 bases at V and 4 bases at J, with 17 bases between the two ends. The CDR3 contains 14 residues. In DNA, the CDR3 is TGTGCCAGCGATTATGGTCCGGGATTCACTGAAGCTTTCTTT. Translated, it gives CASDYGPGFTEAFF. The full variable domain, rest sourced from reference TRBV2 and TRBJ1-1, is EPEVTQTPSHQVTQMGQEVILRCVPISNHLYFYWYRQILGQKVEFLVSFYNNEISEKSEIFDDQFSVERPDGSNFTLKIRSTKLEDSAMYFCASDYGPGFTEAFFGQGTRLTVV.

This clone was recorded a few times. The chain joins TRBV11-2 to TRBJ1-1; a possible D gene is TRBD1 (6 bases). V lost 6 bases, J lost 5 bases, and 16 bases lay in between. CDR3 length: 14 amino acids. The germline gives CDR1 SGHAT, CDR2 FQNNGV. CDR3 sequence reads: CASRRLGARTEAFF. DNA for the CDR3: TGTGCCAGCAGAAGATTGGGGGCGCGTACTGAAGCTTTCTTT.

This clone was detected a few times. The CDR3 protein is CASRMTGDISYEQYF. CDR3 coding DNA: TGTGCCAGCAGGATGACAGGTGACATCTCCTACGAGCAGTACTTC. This sequence joins TRBV6-5 and TRBJ2-7; the D gene is possibly TRBD1 (6 bases). The CDR3 is 15 residues long. Germline CDR1 reads MNHEY; CDR2 reads SVGAGI. Trimming took 6 bases from V and 0 from J, leaving 15 bases between them.

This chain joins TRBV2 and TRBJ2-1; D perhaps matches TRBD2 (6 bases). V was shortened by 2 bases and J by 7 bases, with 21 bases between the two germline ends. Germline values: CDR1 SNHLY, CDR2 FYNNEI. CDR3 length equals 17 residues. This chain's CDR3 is CASSERLETHGGNEQFF. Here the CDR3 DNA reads TGTGCCAGCAGTGAAAGGTTAGAGACTCATGGGGGGAATGAGCAGTTCTTC.

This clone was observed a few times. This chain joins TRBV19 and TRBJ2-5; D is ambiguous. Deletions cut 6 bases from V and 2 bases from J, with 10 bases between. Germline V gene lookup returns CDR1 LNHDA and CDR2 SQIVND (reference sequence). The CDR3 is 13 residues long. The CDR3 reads CASRLRRQETQYF. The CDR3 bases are TGTGCCAGTAGATTAAGGCGGCAAGAGACCCAGTACTTC.